This T cell receptor beta chain was obtained from a study of response to subunit inactivated influenza vaccine. Study-level findings and limits: That few new T cells are recruited by each seasonal influenza vaccination was the authors' suggestion.

With respect to this clonotype: Its target is unknown. Germline and junction disagree at one end, which may indicate a read error.

The V gene's germline CDR1 is MNHEY and CDR2 SVGAGI. The CDR3 loop spans 12 amino acids. In TCRdb, the RT-PCR reads were re-called with MiXCR into one record per CDR3 protein. The repertoire holds about 480,000 distinct CDR3 sequences, with 10% to 15% as singletons. The sample consisted of PBMCs from blood, taken roughly 6 weeks after vaccination. The clonotype originates from a man between 50 and 59 years old who received an inactivated influenza vaccine. V and J are TRBV6-5 and TRBJ2-1, with D hard to call. The CDR3: CASSPPGPRWDF. The CDR3 DNA reads TGTGCCAGCAGTCCTCCGGGCCCCCGTTGGGACTTC.